A single sample gave rise to the 4 T cell receptor beta chains below, sequenced in a study of T cell responses to AZD1222 COVID-19 vaccine (dated by TCRdb to about 2021). This specimen's time point label, interpreted: about 28 days (+/-7) after the second vaccine dose. Library generation was performed with the immunoSEQ multiplex PCR assay. The immuneACCESS repertoire file appears here via TCRdb, limited to in-frame rearrangements. These files lack a portion of the clones; in checked studies, under half of the deficit traces to unresolved V genes, and the cause of the others is not known. The sample table contains some 160,000 clones; only one count was recorded for about nine tenths of them. Of the sample, 1.9% is held by the ten largest clones. The sample here was peripheral blood, taken 28 days after the second AZD1222 dose. The receptors were gathered from an adult who received the AZD1222 COVID-19 vaccine.

The J gene is TRBJ1-1, the V gene TRBV2; the D gene is possibly TRBD1 (5 bases). The CDR3 is 15 residues long. Looked up from germline, CDR1 is SNHLY and CDR2 is FYNNEI. The V end was cut by 6 bases, the J end by 8 bases, with 22 bases between. DNA for the CDR3: TGTGCCAGCAGAAAAAGCGGGGGACGGAACTTCGAAGCTTTCTTT. It specifies CASRKSGGRNFEAFF.

The V and J genes are TRBV6-5 and TRBJ1-2; D is unresolved. From germline, CDR1 is MNHEY and CDR2 SVGAGI. Trimming pared 0 bases from V and 4 bases from J, leaving 9 bases between. CDR3 size: 14 residues. CDR3: CASSYSERGYGYTF. DNA of the CDR3: TGTGCCAGCAGTTACTCAGAGCGTGGCTATGGCTACACCTTC.

The chain uses TRBV30 and TRBJ2-1; 9 bases map to TRBD1. V was pared by 5 bases and J by 7 bases, with 6 bases of the junction left unmatched. The CDR3 runs to 13 residues. Looked up from germline, CDR1 is GTSNPN and CDR2 is SVGIG (reference sequence). The DNA of the CDR3 is TGTGCCTGGGCAACAGGGGGCTTAAATGAGCAGTTCTTC. This gives the protein CAWATGGLNEQFF.

The chain links TRBV29-1 to TRBJ2-5, with unresolved D. The CDR3 runs to 14 residues. In germline, CDR1 is SQVTM, CDR2 ANQGSEA. V was pared by 0 bases and J by 8 bases, with 16 bases between. CDR3 sequence (DNA): TGCAGCGTTGAAGAGGGGTCAGAATTGGAAACCCAGTACTTC. Its translation: CSVEEGSELETQYF.